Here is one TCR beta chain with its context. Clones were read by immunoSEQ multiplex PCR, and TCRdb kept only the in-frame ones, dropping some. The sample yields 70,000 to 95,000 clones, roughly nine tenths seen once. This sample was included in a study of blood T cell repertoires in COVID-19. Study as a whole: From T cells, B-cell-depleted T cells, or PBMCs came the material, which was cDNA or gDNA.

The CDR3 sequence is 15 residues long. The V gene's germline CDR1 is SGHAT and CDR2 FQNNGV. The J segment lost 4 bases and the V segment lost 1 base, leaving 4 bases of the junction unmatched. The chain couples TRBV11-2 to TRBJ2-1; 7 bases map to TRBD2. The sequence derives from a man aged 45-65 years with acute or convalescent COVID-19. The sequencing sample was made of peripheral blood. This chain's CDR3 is CASSLGLAEYNEQFF. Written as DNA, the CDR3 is TGTGCCAGCAGCTTAGGGCTAGCGGAATACAATGAGCAGTTCTTC.